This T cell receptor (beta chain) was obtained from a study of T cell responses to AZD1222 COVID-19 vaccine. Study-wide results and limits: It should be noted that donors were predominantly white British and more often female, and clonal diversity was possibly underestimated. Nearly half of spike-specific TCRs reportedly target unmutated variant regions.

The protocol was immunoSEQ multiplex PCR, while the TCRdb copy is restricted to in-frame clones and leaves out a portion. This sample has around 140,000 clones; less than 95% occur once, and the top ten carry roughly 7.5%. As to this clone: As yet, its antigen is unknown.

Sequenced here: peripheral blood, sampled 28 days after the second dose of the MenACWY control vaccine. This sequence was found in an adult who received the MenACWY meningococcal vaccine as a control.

The CDR3 loop is CAISGFAGELFF. The CDR3 nucleotides are TGTGCCATCAGCGGATTCGCCGGGGAGCTGTTTTTT. The chain employs TRBV10-3 and TRBJ2-2, with D uncertain. The V end was cut by 6 bases, the J end by 6 bases, with 8 bases between. Germline assignment: CDR1 ENHRY and CDR2 SYGVKD. The CDR3 contains 12 residues.